Each of the 8 T cell receptor beta chains below was sequenced from the same sample in a study of control samples from healthy donors and cancer patients. Clones were read by immunoSEQ multiplex PCR, and TCRdb kept only the in-frame ones, dropping some. This sample has some 54,000 clones, with approximately 96% found just once. The sequenced sample consisted of blood. All receptors come from a woman aged 30 to 39 in good health.

The chain has TRBV3-1 (or the pseudogene TRBV3-2) and TRBJ1-5, with no clear D. The length of the CDR3 is 14 residues. With 0 bases removed from V and 6 bases from J, the gap between germline ends came to 9 bases. Germline CDR1 reads LGHDT; CDR2 reads YNNKEL (reference sequence). CDR3 protein: CASSQDRVGQPQHF. The CDR3 nucleotides read TGTGCCAGCAGCCAAGATAGGGTTGGTCAGCCCCAGCATTTT.

This clone occurred once. The V call is TRBV4-1, the J call TRBJ1-3; D is unresolved. CDR1 MGHRA and CDR2 YSYEKL come from the germline V gene. CDR3 length equals 17 residues. V lost 4 bases and J lost 0, with 16 bases in between. The CDR3, as DNA: TGCGCCAGCAGCCCCCCCTTGGCCGCCAACTCTGGAAACACCATATATTTT. It encodes CASSPPLAANSGNTIYF.

This rearrangement joins TRBV7-2 to TRBJ2-7; no firm D call. V was shortened by 0 bases and J by 3 bases, with 6 bases between the two germline ends. The CDR3 loop spans 13 amino acids. Per germline, CDR1 SGHTA and CDR2 FQGNSA. CDR3 nucleotide sequence: TGTGCCAGCAGCTTAGCCCAATACTACGAGCAGTACTTC. Translating it yields CASSLAQYYEQYF.

The chain joins TRBV28 to TRBJ2-1; D is perhaps TRBD2 (5 bases). The germline CDR1 and CDR2 sequences are MDHEN and SYDVKM. The CDR3 sequence is 14 residues long. With 7 bases removed from V and 0 bases from J, the gap between germline ends came to 10 bases. CDR3 protein: CASNTGSSYNEQFF. Written as DNA, the CDR3 is TGTGCCAGCAATACGGGAAGCTCCTACAATGAGCAGTTCTTC. Drawing the rest from reference TRBV28 and TRBJ2-1, the complete variable domain is DVKVTQSSRYLVKRTGEKVFLECVQDMDHENMFWYRQDPGLGLRLIYFSYDVKMKEKGDIPEGYSVSREKKERFSLILESASTNQTSMYLCASNTGSSYNEQFFGPGTRLTVL.

This chain links TRBV12-3 or TRBV12-4 with TRBJ2-2; D may be TRBD1 (6 bases). Trimming pared 5 bases from V and 5 bases from J, leaving 6 bases between. The CDR3 spans 12 residues. The CDR3 loop is CASSTGTGELFF. The CDR3, as DNA: TGTGCCAGCAGTACAGGGACCGGGGAGCTGTTTTTT.

The rearrangement joins TRBV4-2 to TRBJ2-1; maybe TRBD2 (7 bases). CDR1 is LGHNA, CDR2 YNFKEQ, per germline. V lost 0 bases to trimming and J lost 9 bases, with 15 bases between them. CDR3 size: 15 residues. The CDR3 nucleotides read TGTGCCAGCAGCCAAGAAGGGGGAGGGATTGGTGAGCAGTTCTTC. This encodes CASSQEGGGIGEQFF.

V and J are TRBV9 and TRBJ2-3, with 7 nucleotides matching TRBD1. Germline V lookup: CDR1 SGDLS, CDR2 YYNGEE. The CDR3 sequence is 15 residues long. V was clipped by 4 bases and J by 2 bases; unmatched bases: 7. CDR3 in amino acids: CASSSWDSYTDTQYF. The DNA of the CDR3 is TGTGCCAGCAGCTCCTGGGACAGCTACACAGATACGCAGTATTTT.

V usage is TRBV5-6 and J usage is TRBJ2-7; D is possibly TRBD2 (7 bases). Germline CDR1 and CDR2: SGHDT and YYEEEE. CDR3 length: 13 residues. V was pared by 4 bases and J by 7 bases, with 15 bases between. This CDR3 is CASSLGGAREQYF. CDR3 bases: TGTGCCAGCAGCCTGGGGGGGGCGAGGGAGCAGTACTTC.